The 4 T cell receptor beta chains presented below share a single source sample, sequenced in a study of blood T cell repertoires in COVID-19. Measured with immunoSEQ multiplex PCR; TCRdb has only the in-frame clones, and not every one. The sample has under 60,000 clones; about 92% are singletons. Source material: peripheral blood. The receptors were gathered from a human donor in a cohort sampled during active COVID-19.

This clone was found once. This chain uses TRBV29-1 with TRBJ1-1; D gene ambiguous. Germline loops: CDR1 SQVTM, CDR2 ANQGSEA. V was trimmed by 7 bases and J by 8 bases, leaving 14 bases between them. CDR3 size: 11 residues. CDR3 amino acids: CSAGSWKEAFF. DNA for the CDR3: TGCAGCGCCGGGTCTTGGAAAGAAGCTTTCTTT.

The chain joins TRBV5-4 to TRBJ1-1; D might be TRBD1 (5 bases). This CDR3 spans 13 amino acids. CDR1 is SGHNT and CDR2 is YYREEE in the germline V gene (reference sequence). The V gene lost 0 bases and the J gene lost 6 bases, with 9 bases spanning the gap. The DNA for the CDR3 is TGTGCCAGCAGCTTGGCCCAAGGGGCTGAAGCTTTCTTT. Translation gives CASSLAQGAEAFF.

J is TRBJ2-1 and V is TRBV4-2; 7 positions match TRBD2. The CDR3 sequence is 14 residues long. CDR1 and CDR2 from the germline V gene are LGHNA and YNFKEQ. Unmatched junction bases numbered 9, after V lost 4 bases and J lost 9 bases. As DNA, the CDR3 is TGTGCCAGCAGCCTTACCTCTACGGGGGGTGAGCAGTTCTTC. Its protein is CASSLTSTGGEQFF.

The chain has TRBV7-8 and TRBJ1-1; D is possibly TRBD1 (5 bases). This CDR3 is built from 14 residues. Germline assignment: CDR1 SGHVS and CDR2 FQNEAQ. With 1 base removed from V and 5 bases from J, the gap between germline ends came to 11 bases. The CDR3 DNA follows: TGTGCCAGCAGCTTAGAGCGGGGGGTAACTGAAGCTTTCTTT. Protein product: CASSLERGVTEAFF.